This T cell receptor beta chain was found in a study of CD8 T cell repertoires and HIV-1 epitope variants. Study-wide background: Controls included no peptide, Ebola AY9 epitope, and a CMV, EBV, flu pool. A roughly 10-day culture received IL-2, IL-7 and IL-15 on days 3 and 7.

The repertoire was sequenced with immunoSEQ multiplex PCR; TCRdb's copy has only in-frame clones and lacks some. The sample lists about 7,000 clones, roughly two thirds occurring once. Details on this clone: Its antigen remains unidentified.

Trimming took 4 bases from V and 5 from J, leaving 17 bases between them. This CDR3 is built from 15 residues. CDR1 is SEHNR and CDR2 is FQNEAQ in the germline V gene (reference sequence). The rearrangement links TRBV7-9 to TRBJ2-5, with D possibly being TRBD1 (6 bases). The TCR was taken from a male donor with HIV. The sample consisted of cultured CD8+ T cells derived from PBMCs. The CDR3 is CASSYVTGSGETQYF. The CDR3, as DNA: TGTGCCAGCAGCTACGTTACAGGGTCCGGTGAGACCCAGTACTTC.